Below, 31 T cell receptor beta chains from the same sample are listed, as sequenced in a study of blood T cell repertoires in COVID-19. The data were produced by immunoSEQ multiplex PCR, yet TCRdb's version contains in-frame clones alone and is incomplete. Here the sample spans 200,000 to 300,000 clones, more than 85% being singletons. The specimen sequenced was peripheral blood. These TCRs come from a person aged 18 to 35 with COVID-19, enrolled during active disease.

The chain recombines TRBV10-1 with TRBJ2-3; D uncertain. The CDR3 extends over 14 amino acids. CDR1 and CDR2 (germline): WNHNN, SYGVQD (reference sequence). The V end lost 2 bases, the J end lost 1 base, and 7 bases lay between the germline ends. CDR3 in amino acids: CASSEIRGTDTQYF. The CDR3 bases are TGCGCCAGCAGTGAGATTAGAGGCACAGATACGCAGTATTTT.

The chain combines TRBV3-1 (or the pseudogene TRBV3-2) with TRBJ1-1; no clear D gene. Trimming removed 1 base from V and 1 base from J, with 13 bases in between. CDR3 length equals 16 residues. Germline V gives CDR1 LGHDT, CDR2 YNNKEL (reference sequence). CDR3 coding DNA: TGTGCCAGCAGCCAAGGGGGAGGAGACGCGAACACTGAAGCTTTCTTT. Translation: CASSQGGGDANTEAFF.

The chain has TRBV29-1 and TRBJ1-2; D possibly corresponds to TRBD1 (6 bases). Between the trimmed V and J ends, which lost 3 bases and 6 bases, there was a span of 11 bases. In germline, CDR1 is SQVTM, CDR2 ANQGSEA. The CDR3 loop spans 12 amino acids. The CDR3 bases are TGCAGCGTTGACCCAGGGGCCAATGGCTACACCTTC. Residues: CSVDPGANGYTF.

The CDR3 spells CASSKRGPYGYTF. CDR3 coding DNA: TGTGCCAGCAGTAAAAGGGGGCCCTATGGCTACACCTTC. The chain employs TRBV27 and TRBJ1-2; 7 bases map to TRBD1. V dropped 5 bases and J dropped 4; count of bases not matched to a gene: 4. Germline loops: CDR1 MNHEY, CDR2 SMNVEV (reference sequence). The CDR3 loop spans 13 amino acids.

The chain has TRBV2 and TRBJ1-1; possibly TRBD1 for D (6 bases). The CDR3 is 13 residues long. The ends were cut back, 1 base at V and 3 bases at J, with 6 bases in the middle. Germline V gene lookup returns CDR1 SNHLY and CDR2 FYNNEI. The CDR3 DNA sequence: TGTGCCAGCAGTGAAGACAGGGACACTGAAGCTTTCTTT. It encodes CASSEDRDTEAFF.

The V call is TRBV5-4, the J call TRBJ1-2; 10 nucleotides align to TRBD1. The junction had 8 bases not matched to a gene; V was cut back by 3 bases and J by 9 bases. The germline V gene has CDR1 SGHNT and CDR2 YYREEE (reference sequence). The CDR3 is 14 residues long. The DNA of the CDR3 is TGTGCCAGCAGCTCCGACAGGGGGCTCTCAAGCTACACCTTC. As protein: CASSSDRGLSSYTF.

V gene TRBV5-4 combines with J gene TRBJ2-7; possibly TRBD1 for D (6 bases). In germline, CDR1 is SGHNT, CDR2 YYREEE (reference sequence). CDR3 length equals 14 residues. The V and J ends lost 0 bases and 1 base respectively, with 8 bases between them. CDR3: CASSLEQGSYEQYF. CDR3 bases: TGTGCCAGCAGCTTGGAACAGGGTTCCTACGAGCAGTACTTC.

The chain recombines TRBV9 with TRBJ2-1; 10 bases line up with TRBD2. Germline assignment: CDR1 SGDLS and CDR2 YYNGEE. This CDR3 has 13 residues. With 4 bases clipped from V and 9 bases from J, the junction kept 4 bases outside the gene matches. For the CDR3, the DNA is TGTGCCAGCAGCAACGGACTAGCGGTTGAGCAGTTCTTC. Translation gives CASSNGLAVEQFF.

The chain has TRBV18 and TRBJ1-5; no definite D call. Germline V gene lookup returns CDR1 KGHSH and CDR2 LQKENI. V was trimmed by 3 bases and J by 6 bases, leaving 9 bases between them. The CDR3 sequence is 13 residues long. The CDR3 nucleotides are TGTGCCAGCTCACCCAGCCCAGGTCAGCCCCAGCATTTT. Protein product: CASSPSPGQPQHF.

The chain couples TRBV29-1 to TRBJ2-3; tentatively, D is TRBD2 (5 bases). The CDR3 has 13 amino acids. Germline CDR1 SQVTM, CDR2 ANQGSEA. Between the trimmed V and J ends, which lost 1 base and 2 bases, there was a span of 7 bases. The CDR3 protein is CSVEGTLTDTQYF. Written as DNA, the CDR3 is TGCAGCGTTGAAGGGACTCTCACAGATACGCAGTATTTT.

J is TRBJ2-1 and V is TRBV28, with a weak D call TRBD2 (5 bases). There are 11 residues in the CDR3. Germline CDR1 MDHEN, CDR2 SYDVKM. The V and J ends lost 3 bases and 11 bases respectively, with 8 bases between them. In DNA, the CDR3 is TGTGCCAGCAGTTTCGGGGTTAAGCAGTTCTTC. It specifies CASSFGVKQFF.

The V call is TRBV3-1 (or the pseudogene TRBV3-2), the J call TRBJ2-5; 9 nucleotides match TRBD2. Germline CDR1 LGHDT, CDR2 YNNKEL (reference sequence). The CDR3 extends over 16 amino acids. V was pared by 4 bases and J by 3 bases, with 9 bases of the junction left unmatched. CDR3: CASSPGVLAGKETQYF. In nucleotides, the CDR3 is TGTGCCAGCAGCCCCGGAGTCCTAGCGGGAAAAGAGACCCAGTACTTC.

The gene calls are TRBV7-2 and TRBJ1-2; no clear D. The germline gives CDR1 SGHTA, CDR2 FQGNSA. This CDR3 is built from 13 residues. V was shortened by 1 base and J by 4 bases, with 7 bases between the two germline ends. CDR3 sequence: CASSLGTAYGYTF. The CDR3 DNA sequence: TGTGCCAGCAGCTTAGGTACAGCCTATGGCTACACCTTC. Filled out from reference TRBV7-2 and TRBJ1-2, the complete variable domain reads GAGVSQSPSNKVTEKGKDVELRCDPISGHTALYWYRQSLGQGLEFLIYFQGNSAPDKSGLPSDRFSAERTGGSVSTLTIQRTQQEDSAVYLCASSLGTAYGYTFGSGTRLTVV.

The chain has TRBV4-1 and TRBJ2-7; 8 bases fit TRBD1. After removal of 1 base from V and 6 bases from J, the junction contained 11 bases not matched to a gene. The CDR3 covers 16 residues. The V gene's germline CDR1 is MGHRA and CDR2 YSYEKL. CDR3 residues: CASSQVPTGTGREQYF. The CDR3 coding sequence is TGCGCCAGCAGCCAAGTCCCCACCGGGACAGGTCGCGAGCAGTACTTC.

The chain couples TRBV5-1 to TRBJ1-5; D is undetermined. The V gene lost 3 bases and the J gene lost 0 bases, with 10 bases spanning the gap. There are 15 residues in the CDR3. Per germline, CDR1 SGHRS and CDR2 YFSETQ. CDR3 protein: CASSSLPDSNQPQHF. In nucleotides, the CDR3 is TGCGCCAGCAGCTCACTACCGGATAGCAATCAGCCCCAGCATTTT.

The chain employs TRBV24-1 and TRBJ2-7; TRBD2 agrees at 13 bases. Germline V CDR1 and CDR2: KGHDR, SFDVKD. The ends lost 9 bases at V and 0 bases at J; junction bases unmatched: 7. This CDR3 comprises 16 residues. CDR3 sequence: CATATGTSGNSYEQYF. The CDR3 DNA reads as TGTGCCACCGCTACAGGGACTAGCGGGAACTCCTACGAGCAGTACTTC.

The chain uses TRBV10-3 and TRBJ1-5, with D perhaps TRBD1 (6 bases). This CDR3 region has 13 residues. The V end lost 1 base, the J end lost 7 bases, and 8 bases lay between the germline ends. Looked up from germline, CDR1 is ENHRY and CDR2 is SYGVKD. In DNA, the CDR3 is TGTGCCATCAGTGAGTATGGGGGCCAGCCCCAGCATTTT. This encodes CAISEYGGQPQHF.

The rearrangement links TRBV2 to TRBJ1-6, with 7 bases identical to TRBD1. Per the germline V gene, CDR1 is SNHLY and CDR2 is FYNNEI. CDR3 length: 14 residues. Trimming at V came to 6 bases and at J to 6 bases, leaving 5 bases not matched to a gene. CDR3 DNA sequence: TGTGCCAGCAGCGGTCGACAGGGTAATTCACCCCTCCACTTT. This translates into CASSGRQGNSPLHF.

The chain is built from TRBV9 and TRBJ2-7; TRBD1 agrees at 8 bases. The CDR3 is 16 residues long. Germline loops: CDR1 SGDLS, CDR2 YYNGEE. J lost 10 bases, V lost 4 bases, and 19 bases had no gene match. As DNA, the CDR3 is TGTGCCAGCAGCTTTTCCGGACAGGGTAGAGGAGGCACCCAGTACTTC. The encoded protein is CASSFSGQGRGGTQYF.

The rearrangement joins TRBV11-2 to TRBJ1-2; 10 bases line up with TRBD1. The CDR3 totals 15 residues. Unmatched junction bases numbered 6, after V lost 4 bases and J lost 4 bases. Per the germline V gene, CDR1 is SGHAT and CDR2 is FQNNGV. The CDR3 protein is CASSSRDRGVYGYTF. DNA for the CDR3: TGTGCCAGCAGCTCCCGGGACAGGGGCGTCTATGGCTACACCTTC. Filled out from reference TRBV11-2 and TRBJ1-2, the complete variable domain reads EAGVAQSPRYKIIEKRQSVAFWCNPISGHATLYWYQQILGQGPKLLIQFQNNGVVDDSQLPKDRFSAERLKGVDSTLKIQPAKLEDSAVYLCASSSRDRGVYGYTFGSGTRLTVV.

The rearrangement uses TRBV7-9 and TRBJ2-1; 9 bases are shared with TRBD2. Losses at the gene ends were 6 bases for V and 14 bases for J; bases not matched to a gene: 5. This CDR3 is 11 amino acids long. Germline V CDR1 and CDR2: SEHNR, FQNEAQ (reference sequence). As DNA, the CDR3 is TGTGCCAGCAGGCGGGAGGGGCGGGAGTTCTTC. Its translation: CASRREGREFF.

The J gene is TRBJ2-5, the V gene TRBV28, with 7 positions matching TRBD1. J gave up 5 bases and V 5 bases, and 5 bases lay outside the gene matches. Germline V gives CDR1 MDHEN, CDR2 SYDVKM. This CDR3 is built from 13 residues. The CDR3 loop reads CASSLQGWETQYF. In nucleotides, the CDR3 is TGTGCCAGCAGTCTACAGGGGTGGGAGACCCAGTACTTC.

The chain has TRBV7-9 and TRBJ2-7; 11 bases fit TRBD2. The V gene's germline CDR1 is SEHNR and CDR2 FQNEAQ (reference sequence). The CDR3 is 18 amino acids. Losses at the gene ends were 5 bases for V and 0 bases for J; bases not matched to a gene: 12. This CDR3 reads CASSITGPTSGISYEQYF. DNA for the CDR3: TGTGCCAGCAGCATTACGGGACCGACTAGCGGGATCTCCTACGAGCAGTACTTC.

The V call is TRBV30, the J call TRBJ1-2; TRBD1 agrees at 11 bases. There are 14 residues in the CDR3. The junction had 4 bases not matched to a gene; V was cut back by 4 bases and J by 3 bases. Germline V gene sequence: CDR1 GTSNPN, CDR2 SVGIG (reference sequence). CDR3 nucleotide sequence: TGTGCCTGGAAGGAGGGACAGGGGGACTATGGCTACACCTTC. It specifies CAWKEGQGDYGYTF.

The rearrangement uses TRBV14 and TRBJ2-1, with 14 positions matching TRBD2. Germline-derived CDR1 and CDR2 are SGHDN and FVKESK. V shed 1 base and J 7 bases; nucleotides not matched to a gene: 9. The CDR3 extends over 18 amino acids. CDR3 sequence reads: CASSQAEPGLAGENEQFF. The CDR3 coding sequence is TGTGCCAGCAGCCAAGCTGAACCGGGACTAGCGGGGGAGAATGAGCAGTTCTTC.

The V call is TRBV29-1, the J call TRBJ2-7, with 7 bases that match TRBD2. V lost 6 bases to trimming and J lost 6 bases; unmatched junction nucleotides: 11. CDR1 is SQVTM and CDR2 is ANQGSEA in the germline V gene. This CDR3 has 13 residues. CDR3 sequence (DNA): TGCAGCGTCTTAGCGGGTGGACTAGGCGAGCAGTACTTC. It encodes CSVLAGGLGEQYF.

This chain uses TRBV15 with TRBJ1-4, with D perhaps TRBD1 (5 bases). Looked up from germline, CDR1 is LNHNV and CDR2 is YYDKDF (reference sequence). This CDR3 contains 14 residues. V was trimmed by 1 base and J by 6 bases, leaving 9 bases between them. The chain's CDR3 is CATSRGGGDEKLFF. CDR3 bases: TGTGCCACCAGCAGAGGGGGCGGGGATGAAAAACTGTTTTTT.

The chain employs TRBV2 and TRBJ2-7; no clear D gene. The ends were cut back, 7 bases at V and 6 bases at J, with 13 bases in the middle. This CDR3 is built from 12 residues. Germline CDR1 reads SNHLY; CDR2 reads FYNNEI. The CDR3 DNA sequence: TGTGCCAGCACTTCGGGTCCGGCCGAGCAGTACTTC. Amino acids: CASTSGPAEQYF.

The V call is TRBV12-5, the J call TRBJ2-3; tentatively, D is TRBD2 (5 bases). This CDR3 has 17 amino acids. Germline V CDR1 and CDR2: LGHNT, FRNRAP. Trimming cost V 2 bases and J 3 bases, with 18 bases left between them. CDR3 nucleotides: TGTGCTAGTGGTTTGCCATCCCGGGAAGTCGAGACAGATACGCAGTATTTT. Translated: CASGLPSREVETDTQYF.

The V call is TRBV4-1, the J call TRBJ2-3, with 11 bases matching TRBD2. CDR3 length: 17 residues. The germline gives CDR1 MGHRA, CDR2 YSYEKL. Trimming removed 5 bases from V and 0 bases from J; junction bases left unmatched: 7. Written as DNA, the CDR3 is TGCGCCAGCAGCACCAGACTAGCGGGGCCTAGCACAGATACGCAGTATTTT. Amino acids: CASSTRLAGPSTDTQYF.

The V gene is TRBV6-1, the J gene TRBJ1-5; D call uncertain. CDR1 is MNHNS, CDR2 SASEGT, per germline. V shed 3 bases and J shed 6 bases, with 12 bases lying between them. The CDR3 has 14 residues. CDR3 sequence reads: CASSDATEAQPQHF. In nucleotides, the CDR3 is TGTGCCAGCAGTGATGCTACCGAGGCTCAGCCCCAGCATTTT.